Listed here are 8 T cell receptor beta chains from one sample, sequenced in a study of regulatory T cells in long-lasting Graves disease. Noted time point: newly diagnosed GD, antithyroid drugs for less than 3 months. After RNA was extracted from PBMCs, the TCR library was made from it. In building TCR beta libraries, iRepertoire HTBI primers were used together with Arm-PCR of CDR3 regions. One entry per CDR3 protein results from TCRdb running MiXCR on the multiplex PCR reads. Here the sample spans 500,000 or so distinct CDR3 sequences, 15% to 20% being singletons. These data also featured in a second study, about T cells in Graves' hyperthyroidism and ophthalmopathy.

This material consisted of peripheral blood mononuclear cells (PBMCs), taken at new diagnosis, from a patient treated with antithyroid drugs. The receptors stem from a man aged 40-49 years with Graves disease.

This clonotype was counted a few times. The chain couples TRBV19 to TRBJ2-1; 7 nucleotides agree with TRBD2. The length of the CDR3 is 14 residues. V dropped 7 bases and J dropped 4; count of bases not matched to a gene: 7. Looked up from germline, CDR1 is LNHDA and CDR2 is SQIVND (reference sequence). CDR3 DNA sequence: TGTGCCAGTATGCTAGCGGAGGGTTACAATGAGCAGTTCTTC. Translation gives CASMLAEGYNEQFF.

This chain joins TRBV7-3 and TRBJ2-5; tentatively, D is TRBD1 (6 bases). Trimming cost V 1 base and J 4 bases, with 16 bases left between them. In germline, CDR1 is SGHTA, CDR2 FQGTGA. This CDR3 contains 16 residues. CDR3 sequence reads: CASSLNGGRVRETQYF. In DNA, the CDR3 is TGTGCCAGCAGCTTAAATGGGGGCCGGGTGAGAGAGACCCAGTACTTC.

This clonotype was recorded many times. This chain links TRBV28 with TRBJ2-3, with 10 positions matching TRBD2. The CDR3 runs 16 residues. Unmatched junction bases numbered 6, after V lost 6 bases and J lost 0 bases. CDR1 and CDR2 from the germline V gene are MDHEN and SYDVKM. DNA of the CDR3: TGTGCCAGCAGCTCTCTAGCGGGAGCTAGCACAGATACGCAGTATTTT. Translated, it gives CASSSLAGASTDTQYF.

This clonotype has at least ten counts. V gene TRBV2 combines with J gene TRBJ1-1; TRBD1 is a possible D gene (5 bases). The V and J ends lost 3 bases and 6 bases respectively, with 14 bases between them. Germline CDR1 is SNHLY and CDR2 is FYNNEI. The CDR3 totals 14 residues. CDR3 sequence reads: CASSESGADAEAFF. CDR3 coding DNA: TGTGCCAGCAGTGAGTCCGGGGCTGACGCTGAAGCTTTCTTT.

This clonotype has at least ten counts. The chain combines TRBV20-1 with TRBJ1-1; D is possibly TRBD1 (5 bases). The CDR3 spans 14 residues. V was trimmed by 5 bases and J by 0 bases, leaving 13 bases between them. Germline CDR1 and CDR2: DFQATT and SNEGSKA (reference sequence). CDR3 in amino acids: CSAPPGPLNTEAFF. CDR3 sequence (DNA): TGCAGTGCTCCACCGGGACCCCTGAACACTGAAGCTTTCTTT.

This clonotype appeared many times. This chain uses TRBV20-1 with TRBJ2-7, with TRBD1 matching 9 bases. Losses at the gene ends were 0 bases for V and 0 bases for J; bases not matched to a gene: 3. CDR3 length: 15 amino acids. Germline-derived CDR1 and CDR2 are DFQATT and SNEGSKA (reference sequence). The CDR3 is CSARDYRGHSYEQYF. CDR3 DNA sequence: TGCAGTGCTAGAGACTACAGGGGGCACTCCTACGAGCAGTACTTC.

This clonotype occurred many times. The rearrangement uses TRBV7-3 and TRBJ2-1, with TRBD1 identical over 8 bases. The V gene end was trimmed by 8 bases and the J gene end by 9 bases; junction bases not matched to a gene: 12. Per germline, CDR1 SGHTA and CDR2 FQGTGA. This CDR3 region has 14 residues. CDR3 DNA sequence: TGTGCCAGCGGTCGGACAGGGAATAGTGCTGAGCAGTTCTTC. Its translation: CASGRTGNSAEQFF.

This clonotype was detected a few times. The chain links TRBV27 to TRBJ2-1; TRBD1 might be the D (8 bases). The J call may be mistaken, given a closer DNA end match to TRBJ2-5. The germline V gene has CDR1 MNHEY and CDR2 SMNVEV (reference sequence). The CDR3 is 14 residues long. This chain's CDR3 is CASSRYRGGETQYF. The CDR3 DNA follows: TGTGCCAGCAGTCGATACAGGGGGGGAGAGACCCAGTACTTC.